What follows is one TCR beta chain and its context. The antigen is unknown. The authors amplified TCR beta CDR3 regions, and they did so from RNA transcripts for repertoire sequencing. The workflow started with a first-round RT-PCR run with HTBI primers and then moved on to a second-round multiplex PCR. TCRdb processed the multiplex PCR reads anew with MiXCR; each CDR3 protein has one entry. Of 650,000 to 900,000 distinct CDR3 sequences in the sample, roughly two fifths were seen once. V was cut by 3 bases and J by 4 bases, with 9 bases left in between. The CDR3 has 13 amino acids. CDR1 and CDR2 from the germline V gene are SNHLY and FYNNEI. Certain patients, namely those with other autoimmune diseases, uncontrolled infections, pregnancy or lactation, were excluded. This entry comes from a study of Graves' ophthalmopathy and Graves' hyperthyroidism. Broader study findings: Most thyroid clonotypes expanded beyond 0.001 frequency were also found in blood.

The receptor's source is an adult man with Graves' ophthalmopathy. The chain employs TRBV2 and TRBJ1-2; perhaps TRBD1 as D (6 bases). The sample comprised peripheral blood. CDR3 amino acids: CASSDTGSYGYTF. CDR3 coding DNA: TGTGCCAGCAGTGACACAGGGAGCTATGGCTACACCTTC. The full variable domain, its missing parts supplied by reference TRBV2 and TRBJ1-2, is EPEVTQTPSHQVTQMGQEVILRCVPISNHLYFYWYRQILGQKVEFLVSFYNNEISEKSEIFDDQFSVERPDGSNFTLKIRSTKLEDSAMYFCASSDTGSYGYTFGSGTRLTVV.